The present entry profiles one T cell receptor (beta chain) with its context. The target antigen is unknown. The data were taken from a study of cytomegalovirus exposure and HLA in healthy donors. Per germline, CDR1 KGHSH and CDR2 LQKENI. The CDR3 covers 15 residues. V dropped 4 bases and J dropped 2 bases, with 14 bases sitting between them. General study results and limits: Productive status was seen about 90% or about 30% of the time for most TCR beta V segments in an earlier analysis.

Amplification used 60 Vbeta primers and 13 Jbeta primers. Generated by immunoSEQ multiplex PCR, the TCRdb table keeps only in-frame clones and is missing some. Of fewer than 130,000 clones in the sample, about 83% were seen once. The sequenced material came from PBMCs. This clonotype was sampled from a female donor in good health and CMV-seropositive. J is TRBJ1-1 and V is TRBV18; D possibly corresponds to TRBD1 (6 bases). The chain's CDR3 is CASSRYGQSNTEAFF. The CDR3 nucleotides are TGTGCCAGCTCACGCTACGGACAGAGTAACACTGAAGCTTTCTTT.